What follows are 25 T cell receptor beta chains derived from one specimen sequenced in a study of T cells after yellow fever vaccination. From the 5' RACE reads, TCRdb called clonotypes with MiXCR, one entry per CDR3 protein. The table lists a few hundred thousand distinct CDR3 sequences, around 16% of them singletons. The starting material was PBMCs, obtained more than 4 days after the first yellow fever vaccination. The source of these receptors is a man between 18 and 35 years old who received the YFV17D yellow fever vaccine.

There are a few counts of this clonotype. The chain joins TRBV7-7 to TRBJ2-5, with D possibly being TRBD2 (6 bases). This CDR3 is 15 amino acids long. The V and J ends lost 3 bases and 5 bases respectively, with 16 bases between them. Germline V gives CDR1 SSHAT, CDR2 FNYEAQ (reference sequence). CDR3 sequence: CASSLGGVVAETQYF. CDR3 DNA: TGTGCCAGCAGCTTGGGCGGGGTGGTCGCCGAGACCCAGTACTTC.

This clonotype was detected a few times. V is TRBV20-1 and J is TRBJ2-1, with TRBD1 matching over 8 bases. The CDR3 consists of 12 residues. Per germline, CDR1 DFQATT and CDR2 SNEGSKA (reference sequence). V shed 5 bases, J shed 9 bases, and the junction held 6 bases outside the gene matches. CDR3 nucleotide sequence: TGCAGTGCTGACTCCAGGGGGCGTGAGCAGTTCTTC. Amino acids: CSADSRGREQFF.

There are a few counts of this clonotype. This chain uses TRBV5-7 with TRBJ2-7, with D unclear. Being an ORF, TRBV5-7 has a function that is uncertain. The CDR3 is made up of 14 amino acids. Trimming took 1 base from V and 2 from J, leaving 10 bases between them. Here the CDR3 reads CASSLWLEPYEQYV. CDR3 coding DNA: TGTGCCAGCAGCTTGTGGTTGGAACCCTACGAGCAGTACGTC.

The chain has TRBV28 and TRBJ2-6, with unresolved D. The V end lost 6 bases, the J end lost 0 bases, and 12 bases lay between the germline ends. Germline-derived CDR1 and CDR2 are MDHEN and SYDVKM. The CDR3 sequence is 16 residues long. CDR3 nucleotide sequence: TGTGCCAGCAGCCTGACCGTGATCTCTGGGGCCAACGTCCTGACTTTC. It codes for CASSLTVISGANVLTF.

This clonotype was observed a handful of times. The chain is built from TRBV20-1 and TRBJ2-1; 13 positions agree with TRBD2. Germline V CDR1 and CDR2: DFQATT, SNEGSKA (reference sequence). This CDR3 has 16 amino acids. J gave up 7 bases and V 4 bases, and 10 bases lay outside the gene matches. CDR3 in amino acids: CSATQLAGGIGNEQFF. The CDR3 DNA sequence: TGCAGTGCTACCCAACTAGCGGGGGGGATCGGGAATGAGCAGTTCTTC.

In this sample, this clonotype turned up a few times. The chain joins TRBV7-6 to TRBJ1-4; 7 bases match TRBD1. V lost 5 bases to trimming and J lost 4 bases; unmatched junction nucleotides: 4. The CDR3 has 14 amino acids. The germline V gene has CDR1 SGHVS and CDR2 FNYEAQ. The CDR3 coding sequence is TGTGCCAGCAGCCAGACAGGGTATAATGAAAAACTGTTTTTT. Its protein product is CASSQTGYNEKLFF.

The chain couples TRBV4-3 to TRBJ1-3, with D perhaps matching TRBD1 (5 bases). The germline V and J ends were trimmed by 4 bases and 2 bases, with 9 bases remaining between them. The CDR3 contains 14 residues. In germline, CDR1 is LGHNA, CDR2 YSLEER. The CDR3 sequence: CASSRRQTGNTIYF. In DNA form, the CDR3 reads TGCGCCAGCAGCCGGAGACAGACTGGAAACACCATATATTTT.

CDR3 bases: TGTGCCAGCAGCCAAGACGGCCGGGGGGGCCGCGGGCAGTTCTTC. This encodes CASSQDGRGGRGQFF. The chain uses TRBV4-2 and TRBJ2-1, with 8 bases that match TRBD2. Germline CDR1 LGHNA, CDR2 YNFKEQ. The length of the CDR3 is 15 residues. Losses at the gene ends were 0 bases for V and 12 bases for J; bases not matched to a gene: 10.

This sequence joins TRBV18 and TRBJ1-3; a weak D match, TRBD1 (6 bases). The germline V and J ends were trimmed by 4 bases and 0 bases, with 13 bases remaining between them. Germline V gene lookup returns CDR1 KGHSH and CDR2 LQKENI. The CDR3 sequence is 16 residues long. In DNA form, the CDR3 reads TGTGCCAGCTCACTCCTTCCGGACAGCTCTGGAAACACCATATATTTT. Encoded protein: CASSLLPDSSGNTIYF. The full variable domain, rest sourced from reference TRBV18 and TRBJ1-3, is NAGVMQNPRHLVRRRGQEARLRCSPMKGHSHVYWYRQLPEEGLKFMVYLQKENIIDESGMPKERFSAEFPKEGPSILRIQQVVRGDSAAYFCASSLLPDSSGNTIYFGEGSWLTVV.

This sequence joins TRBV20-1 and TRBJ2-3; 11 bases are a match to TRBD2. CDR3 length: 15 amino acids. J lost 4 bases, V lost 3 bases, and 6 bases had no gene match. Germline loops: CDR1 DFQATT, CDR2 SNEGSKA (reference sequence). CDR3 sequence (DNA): TGCAGTGCTAGGGCCACTAGCGGGGGCCCAGATACGCAGTATTTT. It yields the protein CSARATSGGPDTQYF.

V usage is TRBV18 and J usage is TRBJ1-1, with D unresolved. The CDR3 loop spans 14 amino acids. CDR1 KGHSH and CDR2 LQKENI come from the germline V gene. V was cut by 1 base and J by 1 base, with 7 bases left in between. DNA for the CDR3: TGTGCCAGCTCACCACAGAACAGGAACACTGAAGCTTTCTTT. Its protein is CASSPQNRNTEAFF. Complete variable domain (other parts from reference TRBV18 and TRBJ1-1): NAGVMQNPRHLVRRRGQEARLRCSPMKGHSHVYWYRQLPEEGLKFMVYLQKENIIDESGMPKERFSAEFPKEGPSILRIQQVVRGDSAAYFCASSPQNRNTEAFFGQGTRLTVV.

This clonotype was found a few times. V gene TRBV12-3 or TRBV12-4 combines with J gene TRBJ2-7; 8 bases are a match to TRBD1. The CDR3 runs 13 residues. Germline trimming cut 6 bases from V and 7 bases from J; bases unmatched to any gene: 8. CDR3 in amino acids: CASRSRGQSEQYV. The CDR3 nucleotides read TGTGCCAGCAGGAGCAGGGGGCAGAGTGAGCAGTACGTC.

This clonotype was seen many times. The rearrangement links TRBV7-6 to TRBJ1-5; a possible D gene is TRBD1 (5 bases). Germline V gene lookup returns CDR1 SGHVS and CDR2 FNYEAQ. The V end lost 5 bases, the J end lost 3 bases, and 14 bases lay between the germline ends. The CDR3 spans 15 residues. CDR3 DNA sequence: TGTGCCAGCAGCCAACAATCGGGGCTCAATCAGCCCCAGCATTTT. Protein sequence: CASSQQSGLNQPQHF.

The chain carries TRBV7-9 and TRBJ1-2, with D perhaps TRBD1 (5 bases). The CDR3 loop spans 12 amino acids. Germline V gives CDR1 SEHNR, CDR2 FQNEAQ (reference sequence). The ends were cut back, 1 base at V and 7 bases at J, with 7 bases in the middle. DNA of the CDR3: TGTGCCAGCAGCTTAGAGACAGTTGGCTACACCTTC. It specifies CASSLETVGYTF. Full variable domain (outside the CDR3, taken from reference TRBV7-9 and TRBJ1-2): DTGVSQNPRHKITKRGQNVTFRCDPISEHNRLYWYRQTLGQGPEFLTYFQNEAQLEKSRLLSDRFSAERPKGSFSTLEIQRTEQGDSAMYLCASSLETVGYTFGSGTRLTVV.

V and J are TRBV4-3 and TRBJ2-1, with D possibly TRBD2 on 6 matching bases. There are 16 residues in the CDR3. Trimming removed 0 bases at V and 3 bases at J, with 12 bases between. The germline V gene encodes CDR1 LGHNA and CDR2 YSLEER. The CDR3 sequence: CASSQDFRGLYNEQFF. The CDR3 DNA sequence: TGCGCCAGCAGCCAAGATTTCCGGGGACTCTACAATGAGCAGTTCTTC.

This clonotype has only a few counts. In nucleotides, the CDR3 is TGCAGTGCTTTTTCTAGCGGGGGGGCCACCGGGGAGCTGTTTTTT. Protein sequence: CSAFSSGGATGELFF. The V and J genes are TRBV20-1 and TRBJ2-2; the match to TRBD2 covers 12 bases. Germline assignment: CDR1 DFQATT and CDR2 SNEGSKA (reference sequence). The CDR3 is made up of 15 amino acids. J lost 4 bases, V lost 5 bases, and 5 bases had no gene match.

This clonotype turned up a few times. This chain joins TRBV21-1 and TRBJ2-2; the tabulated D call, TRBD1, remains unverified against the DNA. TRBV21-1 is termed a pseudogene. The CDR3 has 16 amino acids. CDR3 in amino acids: CASSKAQGSNTGELFF. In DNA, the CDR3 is TGTGCCAGCAGCAAGGCCCAGGGGTCGAACACCGGGGAGCTGTTTTTT.

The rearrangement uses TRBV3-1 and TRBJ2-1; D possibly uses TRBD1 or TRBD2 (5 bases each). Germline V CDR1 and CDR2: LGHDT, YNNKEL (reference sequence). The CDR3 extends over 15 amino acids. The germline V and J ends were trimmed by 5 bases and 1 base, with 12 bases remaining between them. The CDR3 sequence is CASSYRGESYNEQFF. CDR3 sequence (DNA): TGTGCCAGCAGCTACCGGGGCGAATCCTACAATGAGCAGTTCTTC.

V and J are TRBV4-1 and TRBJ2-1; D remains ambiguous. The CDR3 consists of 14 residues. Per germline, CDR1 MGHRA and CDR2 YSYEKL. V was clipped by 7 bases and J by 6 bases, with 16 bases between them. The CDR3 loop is CASTSRWAGNEQFF. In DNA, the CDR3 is TGCGCCAGCACTTCCAGGTGGGCCGGCAATGAGCAGTTCTTC.

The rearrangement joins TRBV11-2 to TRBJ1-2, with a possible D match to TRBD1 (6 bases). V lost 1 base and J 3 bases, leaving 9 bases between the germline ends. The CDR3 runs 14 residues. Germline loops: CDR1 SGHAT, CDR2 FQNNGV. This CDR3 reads CASSLARTDYGYTF. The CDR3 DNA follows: TGTGCCAGCAGCTTAGCGCGGACAGACTATGGCTACACCTTC. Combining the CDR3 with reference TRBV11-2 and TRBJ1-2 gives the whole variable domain EAGVAQSPRYKIIEKRQSVAFWCNPISGHATLYWYQQILGQGPKLLIQFQNNGVVDDSQLPKDRFSAERLKGVDSTLKIQPAKLEDSAVYLCASSLARTDYGYTFGSGTRLTVV.

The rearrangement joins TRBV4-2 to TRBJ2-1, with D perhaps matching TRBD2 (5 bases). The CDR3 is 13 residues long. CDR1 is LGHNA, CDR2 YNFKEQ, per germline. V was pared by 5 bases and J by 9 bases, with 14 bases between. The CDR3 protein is CASSAGPGSEQFF. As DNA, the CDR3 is TGTGCCAGCAGCGCAGGCCCGGGGTCTGAGCAGTTCTTC.

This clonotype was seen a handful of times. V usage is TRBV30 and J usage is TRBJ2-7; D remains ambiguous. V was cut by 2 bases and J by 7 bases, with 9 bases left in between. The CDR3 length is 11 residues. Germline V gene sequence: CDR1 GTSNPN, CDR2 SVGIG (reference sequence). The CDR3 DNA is TGTGCCTGGAGTTTGTGGGAAGAGCAGTACTTC. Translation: CAWSLWEEQYF.

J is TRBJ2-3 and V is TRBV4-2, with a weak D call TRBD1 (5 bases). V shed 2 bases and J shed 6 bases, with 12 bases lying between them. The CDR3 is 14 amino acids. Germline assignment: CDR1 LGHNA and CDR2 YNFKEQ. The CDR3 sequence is CASSQQDNGDTQYF. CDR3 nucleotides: TGTGCCAGCAGCCAACAGGACAATGGGGATACGCAGTATTTT.

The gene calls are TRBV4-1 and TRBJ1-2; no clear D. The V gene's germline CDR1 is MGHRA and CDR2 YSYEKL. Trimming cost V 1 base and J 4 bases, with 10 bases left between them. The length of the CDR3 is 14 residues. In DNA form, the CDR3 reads TGCGCCAGCAGCCAAGGGCCCGCCGGCTATGGCTACACCTTC. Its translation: CASSQGPAGYGYTF.

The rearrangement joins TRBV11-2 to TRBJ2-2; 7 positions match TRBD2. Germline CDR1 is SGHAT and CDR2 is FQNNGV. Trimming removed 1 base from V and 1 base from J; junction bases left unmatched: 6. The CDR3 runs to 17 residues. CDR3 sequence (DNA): TGTGCCAGCAGCTTAGGGGCGGGGGAAGGGAACACCGGGGAGCTGTTTTTT. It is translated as CASSLGAGEGNTGELFF. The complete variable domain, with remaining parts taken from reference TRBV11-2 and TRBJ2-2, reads EAGVAQSPRYKIIEKRQSVAFWCNPISGHATLYWYQQILGQGPKLLIQFQNNGVVDDSQLPKDRFSAERLKGVDSTLKIQPAKLEDSAVYLCASSLGAGEGNTGELFFGEGSRLTVL.